This entry lists 25 T cell receptor beta chains sequenced from one sample in a study of T-cell reconstitution after alpha-beta-depleted transplantation in children. The library targeted TCRbeta and was prepared with unique molecular identifiers. In TCRdb, the PCR reads were re-called with MiXCR into one record per CDR3 protein. The table includes some 390,000 distinct CDR3 sequences, around 21% detected once. This specimen was PBMCs from the stem cell graft donor, taken from the stem cell graft. Receptors were obtained from a human donor who donated a stem cell graft to a child with acute myeloid leukemia.

V and J are TRBV18 and TRBJ2-3; possibly TRBD2 for D (6 bases). The V end was cut by 8 bases, the J end by 3 bases, with 18 bases between. CDR1 and CDR2 from the germline V gene are KGHSH and LQKENI. The CDR3 length is 15 residues. DNA of the CDR3: TGTGCCAGCGGACCAGATGGGGGGTATACAGATACGCAGTATTTT. Its protein is CASGPDGGYTDTQYF.

This clonotype was seen only a few times. V gene TRBV5-1 combines with J gene TRBJ2-2; the D is unclear. CDR3 length equals 15 residues. V was clipped by 2 bases and J by 2 bases, with 10 bases between them. CDR1 and CDR2 (germline): SGHRS, YFSETQ. This CDR3 reads CASSFLGHNTGELFF. CDR3 coding DNA: TGCGCCAGCAGCTTTTTAGGGCATAACACCGGGGAGCTGTTTTTT. The variable domain in full, with the rest retrieved from reference TRBV5-1 and TRBJ2-2, is KAGVTQTPRYLIKTRGQQVTLSCSPISGHRSVSWYQQTPGQGLQFLFEYFSETQRNKGNFPGRFSGRQFSNSRSEMNVSTLELGDSALYLCASSFLGHNTGELFFGEGSRLTVL.

This clonotype appeared a single time. This chain connects TRBV7-8 to TRBJ2-2; 9 bases fit TRBD2. Germline-derived CDR1 and CDR2 are SGHVS and FQNEAQ. V was pared by 8 bases and J by 6 bases, with 7 bases of the junction left unmatched. CDR3 size: 14 residues. This CDR3 reads CASGRAGGAGELFF. The CDR3 DNA is TGTGCCAGCGGAAGAGCGGGAGGTGCCGGGGAGCTGTTTTTT.

V and J are TRBV4-1 and TRBJ1-5; TRBD1 matches at 7 bases. V dropped 2 bases and J dropped 1; count of bases not matched to a gene: 2. This CDR3 is built from 15 residues. Germline V CDR1 and CDR2: MGHRA, YSYEKL. The CDR3 DNA sequence: TGCGCCAGCAGCCAATTACAGGGGAGCAATCAGCCCCAGCATTTT. Protein product: CASSQLQGSNQPQHF.

The table lists this clonotype with many counts. The chain carries TRBV20-1 and TRBJ2-3; 10 bases map to TRBD1. Trimming removed 5 bases from V and 1 base from J; junction bases left unmatched: 12. The CDR3 length is 17 residues. Germline V gene data show CDR1 as DFQATT and CDR2 as SNEGSKA (reference sequence). The CDR3 bases are TGCAGTGCTCCCGGGACAGGGGAGAGTTACGGCACAGATACGCAGTATTTT. Its translation: CSAPGTGESYGTDTQYF.

The chain uses TRBV4-1 and TRBJ2-1; tentatively, D is TRBD1 or TRBD2 (6 bases each). Germline CDR1 reads MGHRA; CDR2 reads YSYEKL. The ends were cut back, 1 base at V and 2 bases at J, with 12 bases in the middle. The CDR3 extends over 16 amino acids. Here the CDR3 reads CASSQVYGGPYNEQFF. The CDR3 DNA sequence: TGCGCCAGCAGCCAAGTTTATGGGGGGCCCTACAATGAGCAGTTCTTC.

This clonotype came up a few times. The chain's CDR3 is CASSFQRRHEQFF. The CDR3 nucleotides are TGTGCCAGCAGCTTCCAGCGGAGGCATGAGCAGTTCTTC. The genes are TRBV7-9 and TRBJ2-1; TRBD2 is a possible D gene (5 bases). V lost 3 bases and J 8 bases, leaving 11 bases between the germline ends. Germline assignment: CDR1 SEHNR and CDR2 FQNEAQ (reference sequence). This CDR3 has 13 residues.

The chain joins TRBV18 to TRBJ1-3; D is ambiguous. CDR1 KGHSH and CDR2 LQKENI come from the germline V gene. The CDR3 totals 18 residues. The V end was cut by 4 bases, the J end by 0 bases, with 19 bases between. The CDR3 nucleotides are TGTGCCAGCTCACGCACCCCGTATACCATCAGCTCTGGAAACACCATATATTTT. It is translated as CASSRTPYTISSGNTIYF.

This clonotype came up many times. The J gene is TRBJ2-3, the V gene TRBV12-3 or TRBV12-4, with D tentatively TRBD1 or TRBD2 (5 bases each). This CDR3 is built from 13 residues. Trimming left V 6 bases short and J 2 bases short, with 9 bases between. The CDR3 DNA reads as TGTGCCAGCAGGGGGGAGTTCACAGATACGCAGTATTTT. This translates into CASRGEFTDTQYF.

This clonotype occurred a few times. This chain connects TRBV16 to TRBJ2-1; 13 nucleotides agree with TRBD2. Germline-derived CDR1 and CDR2 are KGHSY and FQNENV. CDR3 length: 17 residues. V gave up 2 bases and J gave up 4 bases; unmatched junction bases: 5. The CDR3 sequence is CASSQLRGLAGYNEQFF. The CDR3 bases are TGTGCCAGCAGCCAACTCAGGGGACTAGCGGGGTACAATGAGCAGTTCTTC.

Many counts were recorded for this clonotype. V is TRBV20-1 and J is TRBJ2-1, with D perhaps TRBD1 (6 bases). CDR3 size: 13 residues. The V gene's germline CDR1 is DFQATT and CDR2 SNEGSKA (reference sequence). Trimming removed 6 bases from V and 4 bases from J, with 13 bases in between. This chain's CDR3 is CSATGTTYNEQFF. CDR3 in DNA: TGCAGTGCCACCGGGACAACATACAATGAGCAGTTCTTC.

In its sample, this clonotype was seen many times. The chain has TRBV6-1 and TRBJ2-1; D call uncertain. Germline V gene data show CDR1 as MNHNS and CDR2 as SASEGT. Trimming shortened V by 4 bases and J by 2 bases, and 9 bases separated the two germline ends. The CDR3 length is 14 residues. The CDR3 DNA follows: TGTGCCAGCAGTGTCCTCCCGGCCTACAATGAGCAGTTCTTC. Translation gives CASSVLPAYNEQFF.

At least ten counts were recorded for this clonotype. V is TRBV10-3 and J is TRBJ2-3; D is possibly TRBD1 (8 bases). The CDR3 has 17 amino acids. V lost 10 bases to trimming and J lost 10 bases, with 33 bases between them. Germline V CDR1 and CDR2: ENHRY, SYGVKD. CDR3 sequence reads: CATTGAEIREEYPSQYF. The CDR3 DNA reads as TGTGCCACGACAGGGGCCGAAATACGGGAGGAATATCCCTCGCAGTATTTT.

The gene calls are TRBV12-3 or TRBV12-4 and TRBJ2-1; the match to TRBD2 covers 7 bases. With 3 bases clipped from V and 6 bases from J, the junction kept 8 bases outside the gene matches. The CDR3 contains 15 residues. CDR3: CASSFSSGISNEQFF. Here the CDR3 DNA reads TGTGCCAGCAGTTTTTCCAGCGGGATCTCCAATGAGCAGTTCTTC.

The chain is built from TRBV12-3 or TRBV12-4 and TRBJ2-5; 7 bases line up with TRBD1. This CDR3 is 13 amino acids long. The V gene end was trimmed by 6 bases and the J gene end by 7 bases; junction bases not matched to a gene: 8. Written as DNA, the CDR3 is TGTGCCAGCAGCCCGACAGGGCCGCCGACCCAGTACTTC. Its translation: CASSPTGPPTQYF.

This clonotype was counted between two and nine times. The chain couples TRBV20-1 to TRBJ2-7; D possibly uses TRBD1 or TRBD2 (6 bases each). Germline V lookup: CDR1 DFQATT, CDR2 SNEGSKA (reference sequence). The CDR3 spans 15 residues. Trimming cost V 3 bases and J 0 bases, with 15 bases left between them. CDR3 in amino acids: CSARSSGASSYEQYF. The CDR3 DNA reads TGCAGTGCTAGGTCTTCGGGGGCCAGCTCCTACGAGCAGTACTTC.

Turning to this clonotype: One end of the junction does not line up with germline, which may come from a read error. The chain carries TRBV7-2 and TRBJ1-2; 7 nucleotides match TRBD1. CDR3 length: 16 amino acids. Germline CDR1 SGHTA, CDR2 FQGNSA. CDR3 amino acids: CASSLGTTGVYPSPNF. CDR3 nucleotides: TGTGCCAGCAGCTTGGGGACTACAGGGGTCTACCCTTCCCCTAACTTC.

This clonotype was found a few times. For the CDR3, the DNA is TGTGCCATCAGTGAGGCCCCGGGACTAGCGGGAGGAGAGCAGTACTTC. Protein sequence: CAISEAPGLAGGEQYF. The V and J genes are TRBV10-3 and TRBJ2-7; 15 bases line up with TRBD2. The V gene end was trimmed by 2 bases and the J gene end by 7 bases; junction bases not matched to a gene: 6. Germline V gene lookup returns CDR1 ENHRY and CDR2 SYGVKD. The CDR3 loop spans 16 amino acids.

This clonotype was picked up a small number of times. The chain links TRBV6-1 to TRBJ2-1, with D perhaps TRBD2 (6 bases). V lost 2 bases, J lost 3 bases, and 11 bases lay in between. Germline V gives CDR1 MNHNS, CDR2 SASEGT. The CDR3 has 15 residues. The CDR3 DNA follows: TGTGCCAGCAGTGAATTTTCGGGAGACTACAATGAGCAGTTCTTC. As protein: CASSEFSGDYNEQFF.

The rearrangement uses TRBV6-2 or TRBV6-3 and TRBJ2-7, with D possibly being TRBD2 (7 bases). CDR1 is MNHEY and CDR2 is SVGEGT in the germline V gene. The CDR3 is 14 residues long. Trimming pared 10 bases from V and 2 bases from J, leaving 18 bases between. DNA of the CDR3: TGTGCCACCATCTTGAGCGGGACACCCTACGAGCAGTACTTC. Its translation: CATILSGTPYEQYF.

This clonotype was counted between two and nine times. The chain is built from TRBV20-1 and TRBJ2-3; no definite D call. The V gene's germline CDR1 is DFQATT and CDR2 SNEGSKA (reference sequence). Trimming left V 3 bases short and J 2 bases short, with 12 bases between. This CDR3 has 14 amino acids. The CDR3 loop reads CSASRPENTDTQYF. For the CDR3, the DNA is TGCAGTGCTAGTAGGCCAGAGAACACAGATACGCAGTATTTT.

This clonotype occurred many times. The genes are TRBV12-3 or TRBV12-4 and TRBJ2-7; 12 nucleotides match TRBD2. The CDR3 runs 14 residues. The J segment lost 3 bases and the V segment lost 6 bases, leaving 3 bases of the junction unmatched. This CDR3 is CASRPTSGGYEQYF. CDR3 DNA: TGTGCCAGCAGACCGACTAGCGGGGGCTACGAGCAGTACTTC.

A few counts support this clonotype. This chain uses TRBV5-1 with TRBJ2-7, with D perhaps assigned TRBD1 or TRBD2 (5 bases each). Between the trimmed V and J ends, which lost 3 bases and 0 bases, there was a span of 13 bases. The CDR3 sequence is 15 residues long. Germline-derived CDR1 and CDR2 are SGHRS and YFSETQ. The CDR3 loop reads CASSSSGTPSYEQYF. CDR3 coding DNA: TGCGCCAGCAGCTCCTCCGGGACCCCCTCCTACGAGCAGTACTTC.

The sample holds many counts of this clonotype. This rearrangement joins TRBV6-2 or TRBV6-3 to TRBJ2-7, with 8 bases identical to TRBD2. Germline V gene data show CDR1 as MNHEY and CDR2 as SVGEGT. The CDR3 has 16 residues. Trimming at V came to 0 bases and at J to 4 bases, leaving 8 bases not matched to a gene. CDR3 nucleotides: TGTGCCAGCAGTTACTCGAGGCCCGGCGGGAGGTACGAGCAGTACTTC. This translates into CASSYSRPGGRYEQYF.

This clonotype has just a few counts. The gene calls are TRBV12-3 or TRBV12-4 and TRBJ1-3; D unclear. This CDR3 comprises 11 residues. V lost 6 bases and J lost 4, with 4 bases in between. This CDR3 is CASRGGNTIYF. The CDR3 region has the DNA TGTGCCAGCAGGGGCGGAAACACCATATATTTT.